These T cell receptor beta chains were read from a single sample in a study of blood T cell repertoires in COVID-19. The assay was immunoSEQ multiplex PCR, and TCRdb's table has in-frame clones only and misses some. The sample comprises approximately 140,000 clones, about 89% of which are singletons, and about 6% rests with the top ten. Sequencing was performed on peripheral blood. The receptor set was obtained from a man older than 75 with acute or convalescent COVID-19. The CDR3 runs from the conserved cysteine through the conserved F or W. The order of the fields is V gene, D gene, CDR3 protein. A D gene is named only where the DNA matches it firmly.

TRBV30	TRBD1	CAWSASRGRGEKLFF
TRBV14	NA	CASSQGANTEAFF
TRBV4-2	NA	CASSQTSEETQYF
TRBV28	NA	CASSPGKVGPNTIYF
TRBV5-4	NA	CATAGTSLNTGELFF
TRBV7-8	NA	CASSPQGKGYTF
TRBV21-1	NA	CASSKVYGRALDEQYF
TRBV7-9	TRBD1	CASTPRSTGDTGELFF
TRBV2	NA	CASREGWETQYF
TRBV18	TRBD1	CASSPDRNYGYTF
TRBV30	NA	CAWSSENIQYF
TRBV11-2	NA	CASSMEGRLNTEAFF
TRBV28	TRBD2	CASSSTSGRNRYEQYF
TRBV11-3	NA	CASSGPRNTTNEKLFF
TRBV18	NA	CASSPDFGYGYTF
TRBV2	NA	CASSQDQGKGAQHF
TRBV3-1/TRBV3-2	TRBD2	CASSLTSGRYEQYF
TRBV30	NA	CAWSRSSAFF
TRBV4-1	TRBD2	CASSRSSGGYEQYF
TRBV19	TRBD1	CASAHTGGFVTDPYEQYF
TRBV25-1	TRBD2	CASRQTSVIYNEQFF
TRBV18	TRBD1	CASSRLPVTGGNEKLFF